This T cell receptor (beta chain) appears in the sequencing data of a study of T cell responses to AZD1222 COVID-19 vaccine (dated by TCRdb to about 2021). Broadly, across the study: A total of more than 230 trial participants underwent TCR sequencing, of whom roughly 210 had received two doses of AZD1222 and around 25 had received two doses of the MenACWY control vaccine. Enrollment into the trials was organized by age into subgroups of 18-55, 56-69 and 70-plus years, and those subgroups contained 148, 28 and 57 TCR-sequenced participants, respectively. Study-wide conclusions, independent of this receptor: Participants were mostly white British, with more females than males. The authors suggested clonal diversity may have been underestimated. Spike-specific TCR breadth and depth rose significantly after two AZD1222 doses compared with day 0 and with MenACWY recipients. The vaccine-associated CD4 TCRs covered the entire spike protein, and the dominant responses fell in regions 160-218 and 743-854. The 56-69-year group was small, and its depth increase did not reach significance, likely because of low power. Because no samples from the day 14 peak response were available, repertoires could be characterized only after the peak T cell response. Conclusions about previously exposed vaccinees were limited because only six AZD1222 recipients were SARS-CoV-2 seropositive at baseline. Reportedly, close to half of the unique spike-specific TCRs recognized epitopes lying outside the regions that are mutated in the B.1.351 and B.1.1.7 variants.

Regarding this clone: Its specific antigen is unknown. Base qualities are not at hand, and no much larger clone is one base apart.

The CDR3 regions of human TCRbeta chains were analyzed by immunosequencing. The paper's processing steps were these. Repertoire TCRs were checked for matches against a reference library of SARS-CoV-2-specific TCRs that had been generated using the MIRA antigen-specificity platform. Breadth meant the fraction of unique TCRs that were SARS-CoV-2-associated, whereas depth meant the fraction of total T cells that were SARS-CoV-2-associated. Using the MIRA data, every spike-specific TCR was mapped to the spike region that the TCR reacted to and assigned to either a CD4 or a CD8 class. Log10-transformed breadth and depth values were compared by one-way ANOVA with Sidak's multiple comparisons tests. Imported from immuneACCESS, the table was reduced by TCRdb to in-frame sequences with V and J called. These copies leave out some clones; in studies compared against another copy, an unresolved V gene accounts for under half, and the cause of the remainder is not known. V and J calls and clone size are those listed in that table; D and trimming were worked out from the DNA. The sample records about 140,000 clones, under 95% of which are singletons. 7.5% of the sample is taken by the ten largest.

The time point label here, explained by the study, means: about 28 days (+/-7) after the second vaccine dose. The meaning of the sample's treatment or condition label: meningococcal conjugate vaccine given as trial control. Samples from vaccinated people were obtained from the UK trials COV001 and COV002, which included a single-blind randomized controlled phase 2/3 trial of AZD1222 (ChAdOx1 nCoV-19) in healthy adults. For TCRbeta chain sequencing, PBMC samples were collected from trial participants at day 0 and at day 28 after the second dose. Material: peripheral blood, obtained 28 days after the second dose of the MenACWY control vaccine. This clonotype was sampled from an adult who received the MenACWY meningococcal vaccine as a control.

The CDR3 protein sequence reads: CASSSLDRGGNTIYF. The DNA sequence is given as TGTGCCAGCAGTTCTCTTGACAGGGGTGGAAACACCATATATTTT. The sequence is built from TRBV2 and TRBJ1-3, with TRBD1 identical over 8 junction bases. For CDR1 and CDR2, the germline V gene lists SNHLY and FYNNEI. The CDR3, cysteine through phenylalanine, is 15 amino acids long. Left in the record is the CDR3 DNA by itself, 45 bases read in frame from the first base. Trimmed from V: 5 bases; trimmed from J: 3 bases; junction bases lacking a gene match: 6.